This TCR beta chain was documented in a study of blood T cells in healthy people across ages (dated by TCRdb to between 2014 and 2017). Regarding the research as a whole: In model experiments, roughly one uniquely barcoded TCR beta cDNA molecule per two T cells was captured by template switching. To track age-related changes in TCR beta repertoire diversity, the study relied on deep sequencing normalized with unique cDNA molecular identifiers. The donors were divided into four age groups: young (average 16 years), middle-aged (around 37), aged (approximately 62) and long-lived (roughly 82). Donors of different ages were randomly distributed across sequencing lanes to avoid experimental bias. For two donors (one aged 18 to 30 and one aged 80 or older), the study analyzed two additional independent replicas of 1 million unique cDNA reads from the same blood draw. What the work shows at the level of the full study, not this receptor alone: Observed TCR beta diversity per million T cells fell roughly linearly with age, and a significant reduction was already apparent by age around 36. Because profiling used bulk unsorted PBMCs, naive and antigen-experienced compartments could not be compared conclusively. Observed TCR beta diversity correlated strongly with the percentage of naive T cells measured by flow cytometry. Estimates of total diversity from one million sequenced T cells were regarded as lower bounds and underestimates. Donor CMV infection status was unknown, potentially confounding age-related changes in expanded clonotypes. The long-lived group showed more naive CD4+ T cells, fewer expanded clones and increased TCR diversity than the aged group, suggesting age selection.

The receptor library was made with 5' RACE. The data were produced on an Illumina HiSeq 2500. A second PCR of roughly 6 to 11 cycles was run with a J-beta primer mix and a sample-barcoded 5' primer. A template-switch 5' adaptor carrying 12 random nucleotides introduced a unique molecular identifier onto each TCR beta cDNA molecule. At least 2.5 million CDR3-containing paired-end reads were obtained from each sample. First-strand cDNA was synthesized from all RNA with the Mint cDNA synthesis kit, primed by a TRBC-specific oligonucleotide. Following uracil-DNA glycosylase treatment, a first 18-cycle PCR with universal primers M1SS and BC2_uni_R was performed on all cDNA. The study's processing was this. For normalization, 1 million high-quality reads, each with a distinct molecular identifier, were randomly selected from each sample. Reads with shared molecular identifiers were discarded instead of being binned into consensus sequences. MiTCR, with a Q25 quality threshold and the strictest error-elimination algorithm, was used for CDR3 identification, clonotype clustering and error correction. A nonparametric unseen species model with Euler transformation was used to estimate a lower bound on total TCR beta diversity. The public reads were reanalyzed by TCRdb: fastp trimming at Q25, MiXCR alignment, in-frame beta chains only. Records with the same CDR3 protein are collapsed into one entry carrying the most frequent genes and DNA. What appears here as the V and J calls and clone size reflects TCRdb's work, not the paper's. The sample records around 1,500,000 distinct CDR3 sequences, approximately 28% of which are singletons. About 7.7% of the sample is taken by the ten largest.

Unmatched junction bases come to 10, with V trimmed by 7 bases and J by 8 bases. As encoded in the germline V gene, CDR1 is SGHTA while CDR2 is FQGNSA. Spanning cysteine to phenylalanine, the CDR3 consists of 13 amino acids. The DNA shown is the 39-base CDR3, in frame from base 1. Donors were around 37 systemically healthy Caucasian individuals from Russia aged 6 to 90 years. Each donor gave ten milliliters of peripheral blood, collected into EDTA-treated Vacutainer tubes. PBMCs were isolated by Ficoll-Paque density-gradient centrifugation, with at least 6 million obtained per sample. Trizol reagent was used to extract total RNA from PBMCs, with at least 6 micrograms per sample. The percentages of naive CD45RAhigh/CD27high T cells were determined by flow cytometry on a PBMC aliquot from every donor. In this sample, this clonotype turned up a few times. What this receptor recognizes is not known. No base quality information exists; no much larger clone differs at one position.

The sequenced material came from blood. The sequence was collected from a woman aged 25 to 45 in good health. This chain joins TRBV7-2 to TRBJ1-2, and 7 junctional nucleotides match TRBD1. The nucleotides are TGTGCCAGCAAGAGAGGGGACAGTCGGGGCTACACCTTC. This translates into CASKRGDSRGYTF.